A selection of T cell receptor beta chains follows, all from one sample in a study of blood T cell repertoires in COVID-19. Profiling relied on immunoSEQ multiplex PCR, and the TCRdb table lists in-frame clones only, not all of them. The sample consists of 300,000 to 400,000 clones, roughly nine tenths of them appearing once. The sequenced material came from PBMCs or T cells enriched from blood (not recorded which). These receptors all stem from a man in his late teens or twenties who had recovered from COVID-19. The CDR3 runs from the conserved cysteine through the conserved F or W. The order of the fields is J gene, D gene, clone size, V gene, CDR3 DNA, CDR3 protein. D genes are given only for firm matches. The size field is filled for only some rows; it gives once, few, many or a size class.

J gene: TRBJ1-1; D gene: TRBD1; clone size: NA; V gene: TRBV28; CDR3 DNA: TGTGCCAGCAGTTCGCCAGGGGGCGAAGGCACTGAAGCTTTCTTT; CDR3 protein: CASSSPGGEGTEAFF
J gene: TRBJ1-2; D gene: NA; clone size: NA; V gene: TRBV18; CDR3 DNA: TGTGCCAGCTCACCACCGAGGGGAGGAGGGGAGCATGGCTACACCTTC; CDR3 protein: CASSPPRGGGEHGYTF
J gene: TRBJ2-7; D gene: NA; clone size: NA; V gene: TRBV2; CDR3 DNA: TGTGCCAGCAGTGTATCGTCGGGTCCTACCTACGAGCAGTACTTC; CDR3 protein: CASSVSSGPTYEQYF
J gene: TRBJ1-4; D gene: TRBD1; clone size: NA; V gene: TRBV4-1; CDR3 DNA: TGCGCCAGCAGCCCGAGGAGGACAGGGAGTGGTGAAAAACTGTTTTTT; CDR3 protein: CASSPRRTGSGEKLFF
J gene: TRBJ2-2; D gene: NA; clone size: NA; V gene: TRBV5-1; CDR3 DNA: TGCGCCAGCAGCTTAATATCGGACAGCTTCGCCGCGAACACCGGGGAGCTGTTTTTT; CDR3 protein: CASSLISDSFAANTGELFF
J gene: TRBJ2-5; D gene: NA; clone size: NA; V gene: TRBV6-2/TRBV6-3; CDR3 DNA: TGTGCCAGCAGTTACGGTCGGCGGTCCTCGGGGGAGACCCAGTACTTC; CDR3 protein: CASSYGRRSSGETQYF
J gene: TRBJ2-7; D gene: NA; clone size: NA; V gene: TRBV28; CDR3 DNA: TGTGCCAGCAGTTTACAACAGGCCTACGAGCAGTACTTC; CDR3 protein: CASSLQQAYEQYF
J gene: TRBJ2-7; D gene: TRBD1; clone size: few; V gene: TRBV5-1; CDR3 DNA: TGCGCCAGCAGCCAGGCAGGGGGCACCTACGAGCAGTACTTC; CDR3 protein: CASSQAGGTYEQYF
J gene: TRBJ1-5; D gene: NA; clone size: NA; V gene: TRBV11-2; CDR3 DNA: TGTGCCAGCAGCTCCCGGCTCGGGGGAGGTGAAGGAAATCAGCCCCAGCATTTT; CDR3 protein: CASSSRLGGGEGNQPQHF
J gene: TRBJ2-7; D gene: TRBD1; clone size: NA; V gene: TRBV5-1; CDR3 DNA: TGCGCCAGCAGCTTGGACGGCAGGGGGTCCCCCTACGAGCAGTACTTC; CDR3 protein: CASSLDGRGSPYEQYF
J gene: TRBJ2-1; D gene: TRBD1; clone size: few; V gene: TRBV11-2; CDR3 DNA: TGTGCCAGCAGCCAGCGGACAGGGCACAATGAGCAGTTCTTC; CDR3 protein: CASSQRTGHNEQFF
J gene: TRBJ1-2; D gene: NA; clone size: NA; V gene: TRBV10-1; CDR3 DNA: TGCGCCAGCAATGTTCGAGGAATACACCAAGAAGCTAACTATGGCTACACCTTC; CDR3 protein: CASNVRGIHQEANYGYTF
J gene: TRBJ2-1; D gene: TRBD1; clone size: NA; V gene: TRBV11-3; CDR3 DNA: TGTGCCAGCACCCAAACCGGGACAGAAAATGAGCAGTTCTTC; CDR3 protein: CASTQTGTENEQFF